This TCR beta chain originates from a study of blood T cell repertoires in COVID-19. Study details: The study drew acute and convalescent COVID-19 samples from the United States, Italy and Spain.

Germline lookup yields CDR1 MNHEY and CDR2 SMNVEV (reference sequence). The J segment lost 2 bases and the V segment lost 6 bases, leaving 8 bases of the junction unmatched. The CDR3 is 15 amino acids. Authors' analysis steps: From reference gene primer amplification, estimates of nucleated cell counts were derived. Measured with immunoSEQ multiplex PCR; TCRdb has only the in-frame clones, and not every one. V and J calls and clone size are those listed in that table; D and trimming were worked out from the DNA. Among over 130,000 clones listed, roughly 80% were seen once. The sample comprised peripheral blood. The receptor was derived from a woman older than 75 with acute or convalescent COVID-19. The chain is built from TRBV27 and TRBJ2-5; 8 bases map to TRBD1. The DNA of the CDR3 is TGTGCCAGCAGGCGCGGACAGGGCACACAAGAGACCCAGTACTTC. It encodes CASRRGQGTQETQYF.